This T cell receptor (beta chain) was recorded in a study of T-cell reconstitution after alpha-beta-depleted transplantation in children. General observations from the study: There were reportedly several hundred expanded graft clones from which alpha-beta T cells came about two months after transplant. T-cell counts and diversity at one year following transplant were attributed mainly to newly produced T cells. Some patients owed their high day-60 TCRbeta diversity to surviving recipient T cells and thymic progenitors.

V shed 3 bases and J shed 7 bases, with 18 bases lying between them. Germline CDR1 is DFQATT and CDR2 is SNEGSKA (reference sequence). The CDR3 extends over 14 amino acids. Unique molecular identifiers featured in how the TCRbeta library was prepared. TCRdb used MiXCR to reprocess the PCR reads, holding one entry per CDR3 protein. The sample lists some 300,000 distinct CDR3 sequences; over 7.5% were seen once. Of note for this clonotype: Antigen specificity is unknown.

The receptor was isolated from a female patient between 2 and 10 years old who had a stem cell transplant for Fanconi anemia, so the T cells may come from the graft donor. The sample consisted of peripheral blood, taken 360 days after TCRalphabeta/CD19-depleted stem cell transplant. The rearrangement uses TRBV20-1 and TRBJ1-1, with a tentative D call TRBD1 (5 bases). CDR3 DNA: TGCAGTGCTAGTTCCTCCGGGGCTTTTAGTGAAGCTTTCTTT. Protein sequence: CSASSSGAFSEAFF.